The sequence of this T cell receptor (beta chain) was determined in a study of blood T cells in healthy people across ages. For this clonotype: What it binds is not known.

Donor samples were obtained from healthy Caucasian individuals from Russia, aged about 6 to 90. Per germline, CDR1 SGDLS and CDR2 YYNGEE. The CDR3 is 16 residues long. Deletions cut 0 bases from V and 1 base from J, with 14 bases between. Study outcomes and limitations: Naive T cell percentage strongly correlated with TCR beta diversity. Investigators viewed diversity estimates from one million T cells as underestimates, the study reported.

A J-beta primer mix and a sample-barcoded 5' primer were used in a second PCR of about 7 to 12 cycles. Paired-end reads containing CDR3 totaled no fewer than 2.5 million for each sample. TCRdb re-called the 5' RACE reads through MiXCR, storing one row per CDR3 protein. The sample shows some 370,000 distinct CDR3 sequences, approximately 51% of them seen only once. The sample was blood. The rearrangement joins TRBV9 to TRBJ2-7, with a tentative D call TRBD2 (6 bases). This receptor was identified in a man in his fifties or sixties in good health. CDR3 in DNA: TGTGCCAGCAGCGTAGGGGTTAGCGGTCATTCCTACGAGCAGTACTTC. Translation gives CASSVGVSGHSYEQYF.